What follows describes a single TCR beta chain. Its target is unknown. The data belong to a study of cytotoxic CD8 clonotypes in ibrutinib-treated CLL. Study outcomes and limitations: Upon ibrutinib response clonality rose, and upon progression it fell back toward baseline. Sustained-remission patients were sampled at one set of times and progressing patients at different ones.

Target depth was 1 in 200,000 to 1 in 1 million T cells, about 10x per clonotype. Generated by immunoSEQ multiplex PCR, the TCRdb table keeps only in-frame clones and is missing some. The sample includes some 300,000 clones, about 80% seen only once; the top ten take over 5%. Germline CDR1 is KGHSH and CDR2 is LQKENI. The V gene end was trimmed by 3 bases and the J gene end by 7 bases; junction bases not matched to a gene: 6. This CDR3 region has 14 residues. The sequenced sample was PBMCs, obtained before ibrutinib treatment. This receptor was obtained from a human donor with chronic lymphocytic leukemia. J is TRBJ1-1 and V is TRBV18; 9 bases match TRBD1. The CDR3 region has the DNA TGTGCCAGCTCACCCGGGACAGGGAAAGATGAAGCTTTCTTT. Its protein is CASSPGTGKDEAFF.